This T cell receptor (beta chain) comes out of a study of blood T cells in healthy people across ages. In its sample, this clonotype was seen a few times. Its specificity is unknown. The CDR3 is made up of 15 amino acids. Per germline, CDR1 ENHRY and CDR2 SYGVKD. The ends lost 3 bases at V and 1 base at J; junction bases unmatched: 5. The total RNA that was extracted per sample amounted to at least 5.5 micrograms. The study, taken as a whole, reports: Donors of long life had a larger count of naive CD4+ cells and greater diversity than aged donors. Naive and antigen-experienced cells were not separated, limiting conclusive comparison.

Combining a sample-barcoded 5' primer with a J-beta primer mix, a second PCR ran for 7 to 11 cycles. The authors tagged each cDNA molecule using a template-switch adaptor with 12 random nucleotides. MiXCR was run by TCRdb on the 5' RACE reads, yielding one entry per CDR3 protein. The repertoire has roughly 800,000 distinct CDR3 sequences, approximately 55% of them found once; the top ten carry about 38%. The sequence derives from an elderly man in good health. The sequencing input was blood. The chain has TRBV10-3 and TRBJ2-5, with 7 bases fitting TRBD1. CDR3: CAISEGGDGQETQYF. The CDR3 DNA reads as TGTGCCATCAGTGAAGGGGGCGATGGCCAAGAGACCCAGTACTTC.